The source of this TCR beta chain is a study of response to subunit inactivated influenza vaccine. This clonotype has just a few counts. The antigen is unknown. Whole-study results and caveats: T cells newly recruited by each seasonal influenza vaccination are few, the authors suggested.

CDR3 length equals 15 residues. CDR1 SGHVS and CDR2 FNYEAQ come from the germline V gene. Losses at the gene ends were 5 bases for V and 2 bases for J; bases not matched to a gene: 4. TCRdb re-called the RT-PCR reads with MiXCR, one entry per CDR3 protein. The sample carries more than 600,000 distinct CDR3 sequences, 18% recorded once. The input for sequencing was PBMCs from blood, taken 5 days after vaccination. The V call is TRBV7-6, the J call TRBJ2-3; 10 bases map to TRBD2. The TCR was taken from a man in his fifties who received an inactivated influenza vaccine. DNA of the CDR3: TGTGCCAGCAGCCCTAGCGGGAGCTACACAGATACGCAGTATTTT. Translation gives CASSPSGSYTDTQYF.